These 20 T cell receptor beta chains share one sample of origin, sequenced in a study of cytomegalovirus exposure and HLA in healthy donors. PCR used 60 Vbeta primers and 13 Jbeta primers. Only in-frame clones appear in the TCRdb table, and some are missing; sequencing was by immunoSEQ multiplex PCR. Among about 160,000 clones listed, 75% to 90% were seen once. Sequencing input: PBMCs. These receptors came from a man younger than 40 in good health and CMV-seronegative.

This clone turned up a few times. The chain couples TRBV7-8 to TRBJ1-5; a possible D gene is TRBD1 (6 bases). V shed 1 base and J shed 6 bases, with 13 bases lying between them. The CDR3 contains 15 residues. CDR1 and CDR2 (germline): SGHVS, FQNEAQ. The CDR3 DNA sequence: TGTGCCAGCAGCTTAGATCCGGGGGGGCTTCAGCCCCAGCATTTT. Its translation is CASSLDPGGLQPQHF.

This clone was found once. The chain couples TRBV7-3 to TRBJ1-1; 7 nucleotides align to TRBD1. The CDR3 is 13 amino acids. With 5 bases clipped from V and 4 bases from J, the junction kept 4 bases outside the gene matches. Germline values: CDR1 SGHTA, CDR2 FQGTGA. CDR3 protein: CASSLDRATEAFF. CDR3 in DNA: TGTGCCAGCAGCCTAGACAGGGCCACTGAAGCTTTCTTT.

The chain uses TRBV19 and TRBJ2-7; D call uncertain. The CDR3 sequence is 13 residues long. V was pared by 7 bases and J by 0 bases, with 10 bases between. Looked up from germline, CDR1 is LNHDA and CDR2 is SQIVND (reference sequence). CDR3 bases: TGTGCCAGTATCCCTAGGTCCTCCTACGAGCAGTACTTC. Translation: CASIPRSSYEQYF.

This clone was found once. The chain joins TRBV2 to TRBJ2-3, with a possible D match to TRBD2 (5 bases). Germline V gives CDR1 SNHLY, CDR2 FYNNEI. This CDR3 region has 14 residues. Trimming pared 8 bases from V and 0 bases from J, leaving 12 bases between. DNA of the CDR3: TGTGCCAGCTCGCTTTGGACTAGCACAGATACGCAGTATTTT. Translation: CASSLWTSTDTQYF.

V and J are TRBV6-5 and TRBJ1-1, with D hard to call. This CDR3 has 15 residues. Germline CDR1 reads MNHEY; CDR2 reads SVGAGI. V gave up 0 bases and J gave up 0 bases, with 8 bases separating them. The CDR3 coding sequence is TGTGCCAGCAGTTACTCACAGAATGTGAACACTGAAGCTTTCTTT. Encoded protein: CASSYSQNVNTEAFF.

The genes are TRBV2 and TRBJ1-1, with 9 bases that match TRBD1. Per the germline V gene, CDR1 is SNHLY and CDR2 is FYNNEI. Trimming cost V 5 bases and J 7 bases; bases outside gene matches: 14. The CDR3 totals 16 residues. The CDR3 protein is CASSLKWDRANYEAFF. As DNA, the CDR3 is TGTGCCAGCAGTCTGAAGTGGGACAGGGCAAATTATGAAGCTTTCTTT.

V is TRBV7-2 and J is TRBJ2-5; TRBD2 aligns across 8 bases. This CDR3 contains 15 residues. The V gene end was trimmed by 1 base and the J gene end by 0 bases; junction bases not matched to a gene: 1. Germline V gene sequence: CDR1 SGHTA, CDR2 FQGNSA. For the CDR3, the DNA is TGTGCCAGCAGCTTAGGCGGGGGGTACCAAGAGACCCAGTACTTC. As protein: CASSLGGGYQETQYF.

This chain uses TRBV27 with TRBJ2-7; D perhaps matches TRBD1 (5 bases). The CDR3 runs to 15 residues. The V gene lost 7 bases and the J gene lost 0 bases, with 16 bases spanning the gap. Germline-derived CDR1 and CDR2 are MNHEY and SMNVEV (reference sequence). The CDR3 is CASTLTGLSSYEQYF. The CDR3 DNA reads as TGTGCCAGCACTCTCACAGGTCTTAGCTCCTACGAGCAGTACTTC.

The rearrangement joins TRBV10-3 to TRBJ1-2; D is unclear. The CDR3 spans 14 residues. Trimming took 7 bases from V and 0 from J, leaving 12 bases between them. In germline, CDR1 is ENHRY, CDR2 SYGVKD. Here the CDR3 reads CAITVGGSNYGYTF. DNA for the CDR3: TGTGCCATCACCGTCGGCGGATCTAACTATGGCTACACCTTC.

This chain uses TRBV10-3 with TRBJ2-2; 7 bases fit TRBD1. Trimming cost V 4 bases and J 6 bases; bases outside gene matches: 8. This CDR3 spans 15 amino acids. Per germline, CDR1 ENHRY and CDR2 SYGVKD. The CDR3 loop is CAISVTGEVPGELFF. The CDR3 DNA reads TGTGCCATCAGTGTTACAGGGGAAGTCCCCGGGGAGCTGTTTTTT.

The V call is TRBV5-4, the J call TRBJ2-5; D is possibly TRBD1 (6 bases). V lost 6 bases to trimming and J lost 4 bases, with 13 bases between them. CDR3 length equals 13 residues. Germline-derived CDR1 and CDR2 are SGHNT and YYREEE (reference sequence). The CDR3 sequence is CASTDRGRETQYF. The CDR3 coding sequence is TGTGCCAGCACCGATAGGGGGAGAGAGACCCAGTACTTC.

The sample holds a few counts of this clone. The chain combines TRBV7-6 with TRBJ1-2; no definite D call. The V end was cut by 1 base, the J end by 0 bases, with 12 bases between. The CDR3 consists of 16 residues. Germline V lookup: CDR1 SGHVS, CDR2 FNYEAQ. Here the CDR3 DNA reads TGTGCCAGCAGCTTAGGCCCGTGGGGAGCTAACTATGGCTACACCTTC. This translates into CASSLGPWGANYGYTF. The variable domain in full, completed from reference TRBV7-6 and TRBJ1-2, reads GAGVSQSPRYKVTKRGQDVALRCDPISGHVSLYWYRQALGQGPEFLTYFNYEAQQDKSGLPNDRFSAERPEGSISTLTIQRTEQRDSAMYRCASSLGPWGANYGYTFGSGTRLTVV.

The chain is built from TRBV5-1 and TRBJ1-2; 7 bases agree with TRBD1. Losses at the gene ends were 5 bases for V and 8 bases for J; bases not matched to a gene: 9. The CDR3 is 13 amino acids. Per the germline V gene, CDR1 is SGHRS and CDR2 is YFSETQ. The CDR3 protein is CASRETGRMGYTF. Written as DNA, the CDR3 is TGCGCCAGCAGGGAGACAGGGCGGATGGGCTACACCTTC.

A single count supports this clone. This chain joins TRBV9 and TRBJ1-6; D call uncertain. This CDR3 region has 11 residues. Per germline, CDR1 SGDLS and CDR2 YYNGEE. Trimming took 7 bases from V and 9 from J, leaving 8 bases between them. The CDR3 sequence is CASGDPSPLHF. In DNA, the CDR3 is TGTGCCAGCGGAGACCCTTCACCCCTCCACTTT.

The rearrangement joins TRBV27 to TRBJ2-1; 9 nucleotides line up with TRBD1. The germline CDR1 and CDR2 sequences are MNHEY and SMNVEV (reference sequence). J gave up 5 bases and V 4 bases, and 9 bases lay outside the gene matches. The CDR3 has 16 amino acids. The CDR3 region is CASSSPTRDRDNEQFF. The CDR3 DNA sequence: TGTGCCAGCAGTTCCCCGACCCGGGACAGGGACAATGAGCAGTTCTTC.

A few counts support this clone. CDR3: CASSFWDTSSYEQYF. As DNA, the CDR3 is TGTGCCAGCAGTTTTTGGGACACCAGCTCCTACGAGCAGTACTTC. The V gene is TRBV28, the J gene TRBJ2-7; tentatively, D is TRBD1 (6 bases). V lost 3 bases to trimming and J lost 0 bases, with 12 bases between them. Germline V gene lookup returns CDR1 MDHEN and CDR2 SYDVKM. CDR3 length: 15 residues.

The CDR3 sequence is CASSLKNGDTGELFF. DNA for the CDR3: TGTGCCAGCTCACTTAAGAACGGGGACACCGGGGAGCTGTTTTTT. This chain connects TRBV18 to TRBJ2-2; the D gene is possibly TRBD2 (5 bases). V dropped 4 bases and J dropped 3 bases, with 12 bases sitting between them. From germline, CDR1 is KGHSH and CDR2 LQKENI. CDR3 length: 15 amino acids.

The chain combines TRBV7-3 with TRBJ2-3; the D gene is possibly TRBD2 (5 bases). The CDR3 runs 14 residues. V gave up 4 bases and J gave up 5 bases, with 13 bases separating them. The germline gives CDR1 SGHTA, CDR2 FQGTGA. CDR3 residues: CASSSGVGGDTQYF. In nucleotides, the CDR3 is TGTGCCAGCAGCTCAGGAGTCGGAGGAGATACGCAGTATTTT.

The chain recombines TRBV11-3 with TRBJ2-3, with 7 bases that match TRBD1. The CDR3 is 15 residues long. Looked up from germline, CDR1 is SGHNT and CDR2 is YENEEA. V lost 5 bases and J lost 1; bases outside the gene matches: 6. The CDR3 here is CASSQRQGGTDTQYF. The CDR3 DNA reads TGTGCCAGCAGCCAACGACAGGGAGGCACAGATACGCAGTATTTT.

The rearrangement joins TRBV7-9 to TRBJ2-7, with 7 bases aligning to TRBD1. The V and J ends lost 5 bases and 3 bases, in that order; junction bases with no gene match: 10. Germline loops: CDR1 SEHNR, CDR2 FQNEAQ (reference sequence). The CDR3 has 15 amino acids. The CDR3 DNA sequence: TGTGCCAGCAGCACCCCAGGGGGACAGTTCTACGAGCAGTACTTC. Protein product: CASSTPGGQFYEQYF.